The 13 T cell receptor beta chains given below trace back to one sample, sequenced in a study of spatial heterogeneity in lung cancer. TCRdb called the 5' RACE reads again in MiXCR, with one record for every CDR3 protein. The sample has around 11,000 distinct CDR3 sequences; 6.3% are singletons. This sample's time point: sample taken at primary tumor resection. Material for sequencing was whole RNA from tumor, nontumor lung or frozen PBMC, left unsorted. The sample here was PBMCs, taken at surgery. These receptors came from a male donor with early-stage non-small cell lung cancer.

The table lists this clonotype with many counts. With the library built for alpha chains, this beta chain is off target and its frequency is not meaningful. The rearrangement uses TRBV15 and TRBJ2-3, with TRBD2 identical over 8 bases. Germline CDR1 and CDR2: LNHNV and YYDKDF (reference sequence). CDR3 length: 17 amino acids. Trimming removed 2 bases from V and 2 bases from J; junction bases left unmatched: 9. CDR3 nucleotides: TGTGCCACCAGCAGACACACCAGCGGGGGAGCCACAGATACGCAGTATTTT. It yields the protein CATSRHTSGGATDTQYF.

This clonotype was seen repeatedly, ten times or more. Since the library was made to target alpha chains, this beta chain is a stray read and its abundance is not meaningful. V gene TRBV7-9 combines with J gene TRBJ1-3, with D tentatively TRBD1 (6 bases). Germline V CDR1 and CDR2: SEHNR, FQNEAQ (reference sequence). V lost 5 bases and J lost 4, with 18 bases in between. The CDR3 length is 16 residues. CDR3 coding DNA: TGTGCCAGCAGCCTGGGACAAAACGACAGAGGAAACACCATATATTTT. Translated, it gives CASSLGQNDRGNTIYF. The variable domain in full, completed from reference TRBV7-9 and TRBJ1-3, reads DTGVSQNPRHKITKRGQNVTFRCDPISEHNRLYWYRQTLGQGPEFLTYFQNEAQLEKSRLLSDRFSAERPKGSFSTLEIQRTEQGDSAMYLCASSLGQNDRGNTIYFGEGSWLTVV.

Note on this clonotype: A read error may be the cause here, since a much bigger clone is one base away. As an off-target read in a library built for alpha chains, this beta chain has a frequency of little significance. The chain combines TRBV20-1 with TRBJ2-7; 9 nucleotides match TRBD2. The CDR3 contains 15 residues. Germline CDR1 DFQATT, CDR2 SNEGSKA (reference sequence). The CDR3 DNA reads TGCAGTGCTAGAGATGGCAAGCGGGAGGCCTACGAGCAGCACTTC. It yields the protein CSARDGKREAYEQHF.

This clonotype was picked up many times. Since the library was made to target alpha chains, this beta chain is a stray read and its abundance is not meaningful. The chain uses TRBV5-6 and TRBJ2-5; 7 bases are a match to TRBD1. The V segment lost 2 bases and the J segment 2 bases; nucleotides outside the gene matches: 6. The CDR3 has 15 residues. The germline gives CDR1 SGHDT, CDR2 YYEEEE. The CDR3 loop reads CASSLYRGLQETQYF. As DNA, the CDR3 is TGTGCCAGCAGCTTATACAGGGGATTACAAGAGACCCAGTACTTC.

This clonotype came up many times. A library made for alpha chains picked up this beta chain off target, so its size means little. The chain combines TRBV6-6 with TRBJ2-5, with 7 positions matching TRBD2. Germline V gene sequence: CDR1 MNHNY, CDR2 SVGAGI (reference sequence). The CDR3 is made up of 14 amino acids. The V and J ends lost 1 base and 2 bases, in that order; junction bases with no gene match: 1. The DNA for the CDR3 is TGTGCCAGCAGTTACTTCGGGGGGCAAGAGACCCAGTACTTC. Protein: CASSYFGGQETQYF.

This clonotype came up many times. For a library built for alpha chains, this beta chain is a stray read; little rests on its size. The V call is TRBV7-9, the J call TRBJ2-5; no clear D gene. Trimming took off 0 bases at V and 4 bases at J, with 12 bases between the two ends. The CDR3 has 15 residues. Germline V gene lookup returns CDR1 SEHNR and CDR2 FQNEAQ (reference sequence). CDR3 amino acids: CASSLAATAPETQYF. CDR3 nucleotide sequence: TGTGCCAGCAGCTTAGCGGCGACGGCCCCAGAGACCCAGTACTTC.

Notes on this clonotype: The library was built for alpha chains, so this beta chain is an off-target read and its size means little. The V call is TRBV10-3, the J call TRBJ2-5, with a possible D match to TRBD2 (5 bases). Germline loops: CDR1 ENHRY, CDR2 SYGVKD. The germline V and J ends were trimmed by 3 bases and 5 bases, with 13 bases remaining between them. The CDR3 has 14 residues. The CDR3 DNA reads TGTGCCATCAGTGAAGGCTCTAGCACCGAGACCCAGTACTTC. Amino acid sequence: CAISEGSSTETQYF.

This clonotype was recorded at least ten times. Because the library targeted alpha chains, this beta chain is an off-target read whose size means little. The CDR3 bases are TGCAGTGCTCCAGGGGTTATCCCAGATACGCAGTATTTT. The encoded protein is CSAPGVIPDTQYF. The chain couples TRBV20-1 to TRBJ2-3; D perhaps matches TRBD1 (6 bases). V was clipped by 5 bases and J by 4 bases, with 13 bases between them. Germline assignment: CDR1 DFQATT and CDR2 SNEGSKA (reference sequence). CDR3 length: 13 residues.

About this clonotype: A library prepared for alpha chains yielded this beta chain as an off-target read; its size is of little meaning. The V gene is TRBV6-6, the J gene TRBJ2-7; D uncertain. The CDR3 is 15 amino acids. Trimming removed 2 bases at V and 2 bases at J, with 13 bases between. Germline lookup yields CDR1 MNHNY and CDR2 SVGAGI (reference sequence). This CDR3 reads CASSYVGQAAYEQYF. CDR3 bases: TGTGCCAGCAGTTACGTGGGTCAGGCCGCCTACGAGCAGTACTTC.

This clonotype showed up many times. This beta chain is a stray read from a library made for alpha chains; its abundance is not meaningful. The chain recombines TRBV7-2 with TRBJ2-5; TRBD2 aligns across 16 bases. Germline V gene sequence: CDR1 SGHTA, CDR2 FQGNSA. V was clipped by 2 bases and J by 5 bases; unmatched bases: 11. CDR3 size: 19 residues. The CDR3 DNA sequence: TGTGCCAGCAGCTTATGGGGACTAGCGGGGGGGCCGAGGCAGGAGACCCAGTACTTC. Translated, it gives CASSLWGLAGGPRQETQYF.

This clonotype came up many times. A library prepared for alpha chains yielded this beta chain as an off-target read; its size is of little meaning. The chain has TRBV13 and TRBJ1-6; D not resolved. The CDR3 extends over 15 amino acids. CDR1 and CDR2 (germline): PRHDT, FYEKMQ (reference sequence). V shed 6 bases and J shed 4 bases, with 13 bases lying between them. CDR3 sequence reads: CASSIAIVYNSPLHF. The DNA of the CDR3 is TGTGCCAGCAGTATTGCCATTGTTTATAATTCACCCCTCCACTTT.

This clonotype was seen repeatedly, ten times or more. For a library built for alpha chains, this beta chain is a stray read; little rests on its size. This chain connects TRBV9 to TRBJ1-1; D is unclear. The CDR3 sequence is 13 residues long. Per germline, CDR1 SGDLS and CDR2 YYNGEE. Trimming left V 2 bases short and J 4 bases short, with 9 bases between. The CDR3 coding sequence is TGTGCCAGCAGCGTCCAGGCTTCCACTGAAGCTTTCTTT. Translating it yields CASSVQASTEAFF. The full variable domain, completed using reference TRBV9 and TRBJ1-1, is DSGVTQTPKHLITATGQRVTLRCSPRSGDLSVYWYQQSLDQGLQFLIQYYNGEERAKGNILERFSAQQFPDLHSELNLSSLELGDSALYFCASSVQASTEAFFGQGTRLTVV.

This clonotype was observed a handful of times. This beta chain is an unintended read in a library built for alpha chains; its size means little. The chain couples TRBV12-3 or TRBV12-4 to TRBJ2-7; 7 nucleotides match TRBD1. The CDR3 has 14 residues. Germline trimming cut 6 bases from V and 6 bases from J; bases unmatched to any gene: 11. CDR3 nucleotides: TGTGCCAGCAGCGAACAGACAGGGTCCCCCGAGCAGTACTTC. Translation gives CASSEQTGSPEQYF.